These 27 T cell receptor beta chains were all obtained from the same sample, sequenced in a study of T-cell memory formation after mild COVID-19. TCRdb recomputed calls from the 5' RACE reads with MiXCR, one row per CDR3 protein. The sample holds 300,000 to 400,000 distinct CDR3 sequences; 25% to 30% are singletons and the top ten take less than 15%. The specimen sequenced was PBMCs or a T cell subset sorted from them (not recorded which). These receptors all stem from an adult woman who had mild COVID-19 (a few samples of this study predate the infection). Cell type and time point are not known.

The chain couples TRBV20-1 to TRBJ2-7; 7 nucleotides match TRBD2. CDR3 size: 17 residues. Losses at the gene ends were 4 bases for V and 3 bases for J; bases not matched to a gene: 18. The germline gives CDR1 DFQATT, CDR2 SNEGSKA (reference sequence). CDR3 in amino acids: CSAILPGSRTRVYEQYF. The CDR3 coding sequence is TGCAGTGCTATCCTTCCGGGCTCACGGACTAGGGTCTACGAGCAGTACTTC.

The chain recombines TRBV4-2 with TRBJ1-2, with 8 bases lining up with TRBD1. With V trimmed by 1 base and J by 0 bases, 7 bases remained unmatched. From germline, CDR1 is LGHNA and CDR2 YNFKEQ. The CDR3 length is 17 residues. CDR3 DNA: TGTGCCAGCAGCCAAGGGACAGGGTCCTCGTCTAACTATGGCTACACCTTC. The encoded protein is CASSQGTGSSSNYGYTF.

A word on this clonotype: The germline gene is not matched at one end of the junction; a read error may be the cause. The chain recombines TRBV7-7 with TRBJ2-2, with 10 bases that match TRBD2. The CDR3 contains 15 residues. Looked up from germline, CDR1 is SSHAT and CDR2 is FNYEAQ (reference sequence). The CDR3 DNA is TGTGCTAGCAGCCCGCTAGCGGGGGTCACCGGGGAGCTGTTTTTT. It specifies CASSPLAGVTGELFF.

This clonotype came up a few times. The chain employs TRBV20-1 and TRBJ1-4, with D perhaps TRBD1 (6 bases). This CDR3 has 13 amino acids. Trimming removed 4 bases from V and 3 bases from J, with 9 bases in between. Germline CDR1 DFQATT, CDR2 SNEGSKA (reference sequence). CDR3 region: CSATRTANEKLFF. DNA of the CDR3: TGCAGTGCTACCAGGACAGCTAATGAAAAACTGTTTTTT.

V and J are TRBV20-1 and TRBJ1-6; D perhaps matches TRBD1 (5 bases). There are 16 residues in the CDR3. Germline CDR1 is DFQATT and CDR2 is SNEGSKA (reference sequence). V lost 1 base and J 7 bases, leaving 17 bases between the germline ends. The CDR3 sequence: CSARGPLETDNSPLHF. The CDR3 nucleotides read TGCAGTGCTAGAGGGCCTTTGGAGACAGACAATTCACCCCTCCACTTT.

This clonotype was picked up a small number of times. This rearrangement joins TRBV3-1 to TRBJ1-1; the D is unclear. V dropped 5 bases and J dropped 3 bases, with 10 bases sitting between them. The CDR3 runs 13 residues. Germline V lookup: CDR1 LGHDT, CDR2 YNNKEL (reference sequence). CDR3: CASSRPLDTEAFF. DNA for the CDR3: TGTGCCAGCAGCAGACCTTTAGACACTGAAGCTTTCTTT. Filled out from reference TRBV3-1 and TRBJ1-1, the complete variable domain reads DTAVSQTPKYLVTQMGNDKSIKCEQNLGHDTMYWYKQDSKKFLKIMFSYNNKELIINETVPNRFSPKSPDKAHLNLHINSLELGDSAVYFCASSRPLDTEAFFGQGTRLTVV.

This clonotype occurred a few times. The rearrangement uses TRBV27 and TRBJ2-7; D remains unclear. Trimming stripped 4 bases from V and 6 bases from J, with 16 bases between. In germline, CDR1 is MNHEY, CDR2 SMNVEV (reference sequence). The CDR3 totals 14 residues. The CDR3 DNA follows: TGTGCCAGCAGTTGGGATGGGCGTTCCGCCGAGCAGTACTTC. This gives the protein CASSWDGRSAEQYF.

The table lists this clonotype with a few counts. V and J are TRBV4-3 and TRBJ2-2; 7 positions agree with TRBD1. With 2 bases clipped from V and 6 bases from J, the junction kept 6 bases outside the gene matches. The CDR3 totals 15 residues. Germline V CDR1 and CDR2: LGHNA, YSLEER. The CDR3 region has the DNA TGCGCCAGCAGCCAACAGGGGGTGTGGGCCGGGGAGCTGTTTTTT. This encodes CASSQQGVWAGELFF.

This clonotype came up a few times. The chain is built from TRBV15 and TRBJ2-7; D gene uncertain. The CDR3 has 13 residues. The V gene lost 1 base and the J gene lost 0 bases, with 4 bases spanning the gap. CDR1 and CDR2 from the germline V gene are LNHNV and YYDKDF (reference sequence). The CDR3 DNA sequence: TGTGCCACCAGCAGAGGGGACTCCTACGAGCAGTACTTC. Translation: CATSRGDSYEQYF.

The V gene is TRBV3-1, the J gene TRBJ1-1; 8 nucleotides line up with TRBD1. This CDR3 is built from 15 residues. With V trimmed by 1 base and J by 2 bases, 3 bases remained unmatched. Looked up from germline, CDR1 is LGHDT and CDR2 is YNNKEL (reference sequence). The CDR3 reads CASSQVGQGNTEAFF. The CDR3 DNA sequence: TGTGCCAGCAGCCAAGTTGGACAGGGAAACACTGAAGCTTTCTTT.

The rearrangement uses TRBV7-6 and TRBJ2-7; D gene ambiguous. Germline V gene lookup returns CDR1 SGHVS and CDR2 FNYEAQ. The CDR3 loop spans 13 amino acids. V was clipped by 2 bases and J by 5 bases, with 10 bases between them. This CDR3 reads CASSLRVGDEQYF. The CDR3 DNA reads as TGTGCCAGCAGCTTAAGGGTTGGGGACGAGCAGTACTTC.

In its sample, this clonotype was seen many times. The CDR3 DNA reads TGTGCCAGTAGTATCTCCTTCGGGGAGACCCAGTACTTC. Its protein is CASSISFGETQYF. The V gene is TRBV19, the J gene TRBJ2-5; D remains ambiguous. Trimming left V 3 bases short and J 5 bases short, with 10 bases between. Germline CDR1 reads LNHDA; CDR2 reads SQIVND (reference sequence). The CDR3 is 13 residues long.

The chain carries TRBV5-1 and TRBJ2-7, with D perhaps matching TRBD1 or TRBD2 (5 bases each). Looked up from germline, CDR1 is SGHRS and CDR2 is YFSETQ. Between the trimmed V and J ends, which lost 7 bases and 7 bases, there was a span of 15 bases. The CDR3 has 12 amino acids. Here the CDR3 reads CASSHGAREQYF. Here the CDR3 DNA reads TGCGCCAGCTCGCACGGGGCGCGTGAGCAGTACTTC.

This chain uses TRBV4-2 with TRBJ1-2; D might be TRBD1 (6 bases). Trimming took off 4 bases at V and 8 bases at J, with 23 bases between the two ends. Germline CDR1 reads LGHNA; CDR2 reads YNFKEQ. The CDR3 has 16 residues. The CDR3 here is CASSLATSRQVEGYTF. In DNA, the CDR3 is TGTGCCAGCAGCCTCGCGACCAGTCGACAGGTGGAGGGCTACACCTTC.

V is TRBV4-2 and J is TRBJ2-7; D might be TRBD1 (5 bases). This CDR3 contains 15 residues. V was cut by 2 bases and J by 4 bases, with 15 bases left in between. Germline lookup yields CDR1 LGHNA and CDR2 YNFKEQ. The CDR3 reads CASSQSGAGIYEQYF. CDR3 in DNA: TGTGCCAGCAGCCAAAGTGGGGCAGGGATATACGAGCAGTACTTC.

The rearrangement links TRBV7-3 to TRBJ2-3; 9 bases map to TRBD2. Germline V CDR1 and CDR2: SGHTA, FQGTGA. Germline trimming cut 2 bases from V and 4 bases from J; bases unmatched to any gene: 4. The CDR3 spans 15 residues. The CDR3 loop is CASSLAGGWADTQYF. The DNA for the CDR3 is TGTGCCAGCAGCTTAGCGGGAGGGTGGGCAGATACGCAGTATTTT.

The CDR3 coding sequence is TGTGCCAGCAGCCAAGATCCAAGCGGGAGGTTATACGAGCAGTACTTC. Its translation is CASSQDPSGRLYEQYF. This chain connects TRBV3-1 to TRBJ2-7, with 9 bases matching TRBD2. CDR3 size: 16 residues. The germline CDR1 and CDR2 sequences are LGHDT and YNNKEL (reference sequence). The trim removed 0 bases at V and 4 bases at J, leaving 7 bases unmatched.

The CDR3 loop reads CASLRGARLAGAKNIQYF. The CDR3 nucleotides read TGTGCCAGCCTCCGTGGAGCCCGACTAGCGGGAGCCAAAAACATTCAGTACTTC. The rearrangement links TRBV5-8 to TRBJ2-4; 10 bases align to TRBD2. V was pared by 7 bases and J by 0 bases, with 13 bases of the junction left unmatched. The CDR3 runs to 18 residues. CDR1 and CDR2 (germline): SGHTS, YDEGEE.

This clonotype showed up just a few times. The CDR3 loop is CASKGQGRVGSRDTQYF. The CDR3 nucleotides are TGTGCCAGCAAAGGCCAGGGGAGGGTAGGGTCCAGAGATACGCAGTATTTT. The rearrangement joins TRBV6-5 to TRBJ2-3; perhaps TRBD2 as D (7 bases). CDR3 length: 17 amino acids. V was pared by 7 bases and J by 5 bases, with 25 bases between. Germline CDR1 and CDR2: MNHEY and SVGAGI.

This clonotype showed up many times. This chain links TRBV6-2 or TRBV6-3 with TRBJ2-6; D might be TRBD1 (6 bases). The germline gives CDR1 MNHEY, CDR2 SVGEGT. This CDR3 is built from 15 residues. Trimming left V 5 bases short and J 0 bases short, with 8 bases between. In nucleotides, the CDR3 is TGTGCCAGCAGTCGAGGGGGCTCTGGGGCCAACGTCCTGACTTTC. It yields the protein CASSRGGSGANVLTF.

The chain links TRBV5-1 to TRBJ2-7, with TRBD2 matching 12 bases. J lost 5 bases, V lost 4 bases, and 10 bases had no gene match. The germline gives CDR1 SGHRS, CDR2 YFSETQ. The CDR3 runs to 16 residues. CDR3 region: CASSPVSSGRVDEQYF. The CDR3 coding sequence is TGCGCCAGCAGCCCTGTCTCTAGCGGGAGGGTCGACGAGCAGTACTTC.

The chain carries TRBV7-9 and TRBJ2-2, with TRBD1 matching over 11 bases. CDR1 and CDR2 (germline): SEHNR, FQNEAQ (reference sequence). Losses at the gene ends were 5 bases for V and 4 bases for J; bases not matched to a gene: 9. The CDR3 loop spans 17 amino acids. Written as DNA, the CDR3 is TGTGCCAGCAGCCCCCGGACAGGGGGCGCGTTCACCGGGGAGCTGTTTTTT. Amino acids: CASSPRTGGAFTGELFF.

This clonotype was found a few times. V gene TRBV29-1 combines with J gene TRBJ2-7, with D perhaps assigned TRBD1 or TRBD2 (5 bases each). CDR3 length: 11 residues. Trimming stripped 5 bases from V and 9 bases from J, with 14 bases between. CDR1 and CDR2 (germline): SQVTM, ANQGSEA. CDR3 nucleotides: TGCAGCGTTAACGTCCTGGGGGTGCAGTACTTC. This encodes CSVNVLGVQYF.

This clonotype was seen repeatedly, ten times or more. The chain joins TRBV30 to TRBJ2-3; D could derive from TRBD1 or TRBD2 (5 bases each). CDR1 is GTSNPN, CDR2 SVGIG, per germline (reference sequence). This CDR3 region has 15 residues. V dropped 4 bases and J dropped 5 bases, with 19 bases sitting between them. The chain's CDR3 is CAWKNGGTDGDTQYF. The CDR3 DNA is TGTGCCTGGAAAAATGGTGGGACCGACGGAGATACGCAGTATTTT.

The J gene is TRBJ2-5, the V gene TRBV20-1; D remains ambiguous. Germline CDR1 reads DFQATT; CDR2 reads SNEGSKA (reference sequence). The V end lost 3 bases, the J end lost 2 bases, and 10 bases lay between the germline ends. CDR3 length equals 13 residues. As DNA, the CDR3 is TGCAGTGCTAGTCGGCAGGTGCAAGAGACCCAGTACTTC. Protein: CSASRQVQETQYF.

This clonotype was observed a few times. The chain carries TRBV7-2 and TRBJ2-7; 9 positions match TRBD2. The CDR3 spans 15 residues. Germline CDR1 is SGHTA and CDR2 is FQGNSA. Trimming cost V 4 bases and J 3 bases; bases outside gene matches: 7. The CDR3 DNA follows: TGTGCCAGCAGCTCTACCGGGACTAGCTTCTACGAGCAGTACTTC. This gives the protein CASSSTGTSFYEQYF.

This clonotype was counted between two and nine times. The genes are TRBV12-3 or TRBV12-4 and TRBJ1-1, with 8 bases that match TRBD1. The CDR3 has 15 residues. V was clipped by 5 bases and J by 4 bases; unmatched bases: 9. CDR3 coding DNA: TGTGCCAGCAGTCTCTCCAGGGGGCCGGGCACTGAAGCTTTCTTT. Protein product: CASSLSRGPGTEAFF.